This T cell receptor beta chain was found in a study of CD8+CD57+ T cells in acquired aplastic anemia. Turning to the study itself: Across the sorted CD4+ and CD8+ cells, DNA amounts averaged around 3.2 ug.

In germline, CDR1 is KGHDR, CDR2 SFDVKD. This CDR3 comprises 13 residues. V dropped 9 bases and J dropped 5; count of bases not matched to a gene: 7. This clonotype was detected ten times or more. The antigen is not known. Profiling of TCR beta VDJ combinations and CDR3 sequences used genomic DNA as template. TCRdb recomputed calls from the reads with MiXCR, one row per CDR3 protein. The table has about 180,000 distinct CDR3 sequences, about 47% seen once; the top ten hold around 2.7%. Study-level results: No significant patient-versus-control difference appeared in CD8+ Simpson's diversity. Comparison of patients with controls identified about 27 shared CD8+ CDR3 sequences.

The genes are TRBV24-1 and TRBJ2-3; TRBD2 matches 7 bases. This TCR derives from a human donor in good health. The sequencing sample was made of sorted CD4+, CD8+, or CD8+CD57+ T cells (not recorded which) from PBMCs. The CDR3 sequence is CATGAGAKDTQYF. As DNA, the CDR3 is TGTGCCACCGGGGCGGGAGCGAAAGATACGCAGTATTTT.